This T cell receptor beta chain stems from a study of human T cells and chemical hapten exposure. Study outcomes and limitations: No shift was seen in TCRs above 1 in 1000 frequency with DPC sensitization.

Germline V gene data show CDR1 as MNHNS and CDR2 as SASEGT. This CDR3 is built from 14 residues. V dropped 5 bases and J dropped 3; count of bases not matched to a gene: 3. Time point given: healthy volunteer bleed at 2 weeks. The starting material, unfractionated whole blood, was used for total RNA extraction. TCRdb reanalysed the RACE reads using MiXCR and keeps one entry per CDR3 protein. The sample records 100,000 to 150,000 distinct CDR3 sequences, approximately 9.5% being singletons. This clonotype was found a few times. Its target is unknown. The sample was whole blood. This sequence joins TRBV6-1 and TRBJ2-1; 8 bases map to TRBD1. The origin of this receptor is a male donor in good health. Some clones in this sample may be carry-over from other donors' samples. This chain's CDR3 is CASSQGARYNEQFF. The DNA of the CDR3 is TGTGCCAGCAGTCAGGGGGCGCGCTACAATGAGCAGTTCTTC.